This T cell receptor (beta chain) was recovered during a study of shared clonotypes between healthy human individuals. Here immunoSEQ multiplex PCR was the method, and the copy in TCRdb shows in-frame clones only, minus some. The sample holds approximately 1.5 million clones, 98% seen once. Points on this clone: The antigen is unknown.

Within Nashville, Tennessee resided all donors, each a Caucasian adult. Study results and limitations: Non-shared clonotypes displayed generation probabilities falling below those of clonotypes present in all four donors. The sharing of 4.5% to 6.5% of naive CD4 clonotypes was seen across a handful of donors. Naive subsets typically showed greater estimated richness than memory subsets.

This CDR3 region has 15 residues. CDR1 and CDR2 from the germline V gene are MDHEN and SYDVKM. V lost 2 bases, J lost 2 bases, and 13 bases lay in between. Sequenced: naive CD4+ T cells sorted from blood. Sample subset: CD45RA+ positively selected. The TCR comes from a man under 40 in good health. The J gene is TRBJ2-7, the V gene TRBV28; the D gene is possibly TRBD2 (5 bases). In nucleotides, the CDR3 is TGTGCCAGCAGTTTAGATGTCCCTAGCCCCTACGAGCAGTACTTC. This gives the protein CASSLDVPSPYEQYF.